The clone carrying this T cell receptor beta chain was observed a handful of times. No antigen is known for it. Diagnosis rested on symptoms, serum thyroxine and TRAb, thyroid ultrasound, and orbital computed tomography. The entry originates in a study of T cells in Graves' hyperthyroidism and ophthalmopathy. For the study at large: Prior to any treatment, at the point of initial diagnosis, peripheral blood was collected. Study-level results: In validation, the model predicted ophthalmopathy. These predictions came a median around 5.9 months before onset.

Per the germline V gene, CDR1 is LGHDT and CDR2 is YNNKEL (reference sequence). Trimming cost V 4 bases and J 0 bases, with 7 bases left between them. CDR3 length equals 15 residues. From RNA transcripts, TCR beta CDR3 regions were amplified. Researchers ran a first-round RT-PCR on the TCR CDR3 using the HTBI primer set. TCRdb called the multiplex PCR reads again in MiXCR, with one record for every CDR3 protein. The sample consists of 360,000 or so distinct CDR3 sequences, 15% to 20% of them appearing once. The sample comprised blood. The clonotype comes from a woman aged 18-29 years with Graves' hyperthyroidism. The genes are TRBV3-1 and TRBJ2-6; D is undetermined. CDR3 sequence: CASSRDPSGANVLTF. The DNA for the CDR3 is TGTGCCAGCAGCCGCGACCCCTCTGGGGCCAACGTCCTGACTTTC.